Listed below are T cell receptor beta chains from one sample, sequenced in a study of T cell repertoires in cytomegalovirus infection. TCRdb passed the reads through MiXCR, listing each CDR3 protein once. Here the sample spans some 700,000 distinct CDR3 sequences, under 40% being singletons. Sequencing used PBMCs. Source of these receptors: a human donor in good health (CMV status not recorded). Some clones in this sample may be carry-over from other donors' samples. Each CDR3 is given with its conserved first and last residue. D genes are given only for firm matches. Clone size is shown for a subset of rows, as once, few, many or a class of expanded clone.

d_gene	v_gene	abundance	j_gene	CDR3aa	CDR3nt
TRBD1	TRBV28	.	TRBJ1-2	CASSSNMGQGNYGYTF	TGTGCCAGCAGTTCCAATATGGGACAGGGAAACTATGGCTACACCTTC
.	TRBV7-8	.	TRBJ1-2	CASSLSPQTVRTGYTF	TGTGCCAGCAGCTTATCCCCCCAGACAGTACGTACGGGCTACACCTTC
.	TRBV4-1	.	TRBJ2-5	CASSQRWEPPTETQYF	TGCGCCAGCAGCCAAAGATGGGAACCACCTACGGAGACCCAGTACTTC
.	TRBV7-2	.	TRBJ2-1	CASSLQSKGVVYNEQFF	TGTGCCAGCAGCTTACAGTCCAAGGGGGTGGTCTACAATGAGCAGTTCTTC
.	TRBV6-1	.	TRBJ1-4	CASSAPGSEGGKLFF	TGTGCCAGCAGTGCTCCGGGATCGGAAGGGGGTAAACTGTTTTTT
TRBD2	TRBV7-9	.	TRBJ2-7	CASSLMVSGGPGYEQYF	TGTGCCAGCAGCTTAATGGTTAGCGGGGGGCCGGGGTACGAGCAGTACTTC
TRBD2	TRBV9	.	TRBJ2-3	CASSPDDLGLAAQGTQYF	TGTGCCAGCAGCCCAGACGATTTAGGACTAGCGGCCCAGGGTACGCAGTATTTT
.	TRBV10-3	.	TRBJ2-4	CAISQNSQGAVGAKNIQYF	TGTGCCATCAGTCAGAATTCACAGGGAGCCGTAGGAGCCAAAAACATTCAGTACTTC
.	TRBV6-2/TRBV6-3	few	TRBJ2-1	CASSYGDRAYNEQFF	TGTGCCAGCAGTTACGGGGACCGAGCCTACAATGAGCAGTTCTTC
.	TRBV27	.	TRBJ2-5	CASSRDARYQETQYF	TGTGCCAGCAGCCGAGACGCCCGGTACCAAGAGACCCAGTACTTC
TRBD1	TRBV7-9	.	TRBJ2-7	CASNKLPGTGTHEQYF	TGTGCCAGCAACAAACTACCCGGGACAGGGACCCACGAGCAGTACTTC
.	TRBV7-9	.	TRBJ1-5	CASSLGGRDSNQPQHF	TGTGCCAGCAGCTTAGGGGGCAGAGATAGCAATCAGCCCCAGCATTTT
.	TRBV4-1	.	TRBJ2-5	CASSPEETQSF	TGCGCCAGCAGCCCAGAGGAGACCCAGTCCTTC
.	TRBV20-1	.	TRBJ1-2	CRSSAGGYGYTF	TGCAGATCCAGTGCTGGCGGCTATGGCTACACCTTC
.	TRBV12-3/TRBV12-4	.	TRBJ1-1	CASRMGESSNTEAFF	TGTGCCAGCAGGATGGGGGAAAGCTCGAACACTGAAGCTTTCTTT
TRBD2	TRBV12-5	.	TRBJ2-3	CASGLRASGTDTQYF	TGTGCTAGTGGTTTACGGGCTAGCGGAACAGATACGCAGTATTTT
TRBD2	TRBV6-4	.	TRBJ2-1	CASSEAGGPGEQFF	TGTGCCAGCAGTGAGGCGGGGGGGCCCGGTGAGCAGTTCTTC
TRBD2	TRBV20-1	.	TRBJ2-1	CSAPPSGSYNEQFF	TGCAGTGCGCCTCCTAGCGGGAGCTACAATGAGCAGTTCTTC
.	TRBV7-9	.	TRBJ1-2	CASSFIRVGAGDYGYTF	TGTGCCAGCAGCTTTATACGAGTTGGGGCAGGGGACTATGGCTACACCTTC
TRBD2	TRBV28	once	TRBJ2-3	CASSLSAGVGTDRQYF	TGTGCCAGCAGTTTATCTGCGGGAGTTGGAACAGATAGGCAGTATTTT
TRBD1	TRBV12-3/TRBV12-4	few	TRBJ2-7	CASSVGSGGDEQYF	TGTGCCAGCAGTGTGGGGTCAGGGGGCGACGAGCAGTACTTC